Listed below are T cell receptor beta chains from one sample, sequenced in a study of shared T cell receptors in the human thymus. Assay used: immunoSEQ multiplex PCR; TCRdb lists only in-frame clones, some missing. The table has approximately 660,000 clones, roughly 90% seen once; the top ten hold about 0.01%. The sample also formed part of further work on human thymus T cells.

Sequencing was performed on thymocytes. Receptors originate from a boy in the first two years of life with a congenital heart defect. Each CDR3 is given with its conserved first and last residue. Expanded clones are given a class, and other clones once, few, many or no size at all.

TRBJ1-4,TRBV30,.,CAWSHRGKEKLFF
TRBJ2-7,TRBV5-1,few,CASSLAGGEQYF
TRBJ2-7,TRBV25-1,once,CASIRQGKGEQYF
TRBJ1-2,TRBV10-3,.,CAISVGQRNYGYTF
TRBJ1-5,TRBV19,.,CASSGRDSNQPQHF
TRBJ2-5,TRBV6-1,.,CASTFGQETQYF
TRBJ1-3,TRBV7-9,.,CASGLTGVTSGNTIYF
TRBJ1-5,TRBV27,once,CASSLSGGEYQPQHF
TRBJ2-4,TRBV7-3,.,CASSLSGRAKNIQYF
TRBJ2-2,TRBV4-2,.,CASSQKRTSGTPNTGELFF
TRBJ2-2,TRBV18,once,CASSPETPNTGELFF
TRBJ2-1,TRBV30,.,CAWSEGTSGSSYNEQFF
TRBJ2-7,TRBV30,.,CAWSPPRRSHEQYF
TRBJ1-2,TRBV4-1,.,CASSQDGTWRDYGYTF
TRBJ1-1,TRBV7-9,.,CASSTNRGMNTEAFF
TRBJ1-4,TRBV25-1,.,CASSTAGAWEKLFF